This TCR beta chain was obtained from a study of blood T cell repertoires in COVID-19. Overall study context: In each case, the material was cDNA or gDNA derived from T cells, B-cell-depleted T cells, or PBMCs.

The data were produced by immunoSEQ multiplex PCR, yet TCRdb's version contains in-frame clones alone and is incomplete. Found here are around 120,000 clones, approximately 90% of them singletons; the top ten hold more than 1.5%. Germline V CDR1 and CDR2: SGHTA, FQGNSA. Trimming took 1 base from V and 8 from J, leaving 12 bases between them. The CDR3 spans 15 residues. The sample comprised peripheral blood. The sequence derives from a human donor in a cohort sampled during active COVID-19. The genes are TRBV7-2 and TRBJ1-6, with a tentative D call TRBD1 (5 bases). CDR3 sequence reads: CASSLEGWGDSPLHF. In DNA form, the CDR3 reads TGTGCCAGCAGCTTAGAGGGGTGGGGTGATTCACCCCTCCACTTT.